These 17 T cell receptor beta chains were all obtained from the same sample, sequenced in a study of shared clonotypes between healthy human individuals. Using immunoSEQ multiplex PCR, the repertoire was profiled, and TCRdb retains in-frame clones only, with some absent. The sample includes about 1.1 million clones, approximately 80% of them seen just once. The source material was memory CD4+ T cells from PBMCs. Subset here: CD45RA-negative fraction. These receptors were collected from a young man in good health. Some clones in this sample may be carry-over from other donors' samples.

The rearrangement joins TRBV4-3 to TRBJ1-1, with D unresolved. V was pared by 1 base and J by 4 bases, with 10 bases between. Germline V gene lookup returns CDR1 LGHNA and CDR2 YSLEER. This CDR3 has 14 amino acids. In DNA, the CDR3 is TGCGCCAGCAGCCAAGGGTCCTTGAGCACTGAAGCTTTCTTT. It is translated as CASSQGSLSTEAFF.

The chain couples TRBV9 to TRBJ1-1; D not resolved. CDR1 SGDLS and CDR2 YYNGEE come from the germline V gene. Trimming removed 0 bases at V and 0 bases at J, with 9 bases between. The CDR3 extends over 15 amino acids. CDR3 nucleotide sequence: TGTGCCAGCAGCGTAGATCACCTTATGAACACTGAAGCTTTCTTT. Translated: CASSVDHLMNTEAFF.

The chain joins TRBV18 to TRBJ1-5, with 10 bases lining up with TRBD1. After removal of 6 bases from V and 4 bases from J, the junction contained 12 bases not matched to a gene. This CDR3 region has 17 residues. Germline V gene lookup returns CDR1 KGHSH and CDR2 LQKENI. In nucleotides, the CDR3 is TGTGCCAGCTCCCCTGATTTGGGGACAGGGGTTAATCAGCCCCAGCATTTT. Translation: CASSPDLGTGVNQPQHF. Full variable domain (outside the CDR3, taken from reference TRBV18 and TRBJ1-5): NAGVMQNPRHLVRRRGQEARLRCSPMKGHSHVYWYRQLPEEGLKFMVYLQKENIIDESGMPKERFSAEFPKEGPSILRIQQVVRGDSAAYFCASSPDLGTGVNQPQHFGDGTRLSIL.

This clone is a singleton in its sample. The V and J genes are TRBV9 and TRBJ1-2; a possible D gene is TRBD1 (5 bases). This CDR3 has 16 amino acids. Trimming cost V 4 bases and J 0 bases, with 16 bases left between them. CDR1 and CDR2 (germline): SGDLS, YYNGEE. The CDR3 bases are TGTGCCAGCAGCACTCACGGGGGGAATGCTAACTATGGCTACACCTTC. Protein sequence: CASSTHGGNANYGYTF.

This clone has a handful of counts. The chain has TRBV6-1 and TRBJ1-5, with a weak D call TRBD1 (5 bases). The V end lost 1 base, the J end lost 11 bases, and 15 bases lay between the germline ends. CDR1 is MNHNS, CDR2 SASEGT, per germline. The CDR3 contains 14 residues. DNA of the CDR3: TGTGCCAGCAGTGAAGGAGGGGTGGCGCGGACCCAGCATTTT. This translates into CASSEGGVARTQHF.

As concerns this clone: The same CDR3 is also encoded by other DNA sequences in this sample. The chain couples TRBV5-6 to TRBJ2-2; the D is unclear. The CDR3 extends over 13 amino acids. Trimming took 0 bases from V and 4 from J, leaving 4 bases between them. Germline V gives CDR1 SGHDT, CDR2 YYEEEE. As DNA, the CDR3 is TGTGCCAGCAGCTTGGTGTCCACCGGGGAGCTGTTTTTT. Translation gives CASSLVSTGELFF. Looking up the rest from reference TRBV5-6 and TRBJ2-2 gives the full variable domain: DAGVTQSPTHLIKTRGQQVTLRCSPKSGHDTVSWYQQALGQGPQFIFQYYEEEERQRGNFPDRFSGHQFPNYSSELNVNALLLGDSALYLCASSLVSTGELFFGEGSRLTVL.

This rearrangement joins TRBV15 to TRBJ1-4; TRBD1 might be the D (5 bases). V lost 0 bases, J lost 5 bases, and 16 bases lay in between. Germline values: CDR1 LNHNV, CDR2 YYDKDF (reference sequence). This CDR3 has 17 amino acids. CDR3 DNA: TGTGCCACCAGCAGAGATGACCACGGGGGACCAAATGAAAAACTGTTTTTT. Its translation: CATSRDDHGGPNEKLFF.

The chain links TRBV21-1 to TRBJ2-7. TRBV21-1 is reported as a pseudogene. The length of the CDR3 is 12 residues. The CDR3 nucleotides are TGTGCCAGCAGCAAAGTGGTGGCAGTTCCCTATTTC. As protein: CASSKVVAVPYF.

This chain uses TRBV7-3 with TRBJ2-3; D not resolved. V was cut by 4 bases and J by 2 bases, with 4 bases left in between. CDR1 and CDR2 from the germline V gene are SGHTA and FQGTGA. There are 12 residues in the CDR3. Written as DNA, the CDR3 is TGTGCCAGCAGCTACTACACAGATACGCAGTATTTT. As protein: CASSYYTDTQYF. The full variable domain, completed using reference TRBV7-3 and TRBJ2-3, is GAGVSQTPSNKVTEKGKYVELRCDPISGHTALYWYRQSLGQGPEFLIYFQGTGAADDSGLPNDRFFAVRPEGSVSTLKIQRTERGDSAVYLCASSYYTDTQYFGPGTRLTVL.

Remarks on this clone: Just one base apart from a much larger clone, this may be a read error. Other DNA sequences of this sample code for an identical CDR3. The rearrangement links TRBV11-3 to TRBJ1-2; TRBD1 agrees at 8 bases. The CDR3 contains 13 residues. The germline V gene has CDR1 SGHNT and CDR2 YENEEA. V lost 2 bases, J lost 4 bases, and 0 bases stayed unmatched. The CDR3 region is CASSLTGGYGYTF. CDR3 DNA: TGTGCCAGCAGCTTAACAGGGGGCTATGGCTACACCTTC. Together with reference TRBV11-3 and TRBJ1-2, the CDR3 gives the full variable domain: EAGVVQSPRYKIIEKKQPVAFWCNPISGHNTLYWYLQNLGQGPELLIRYENEEAVDDSQLPKDRFSAERLKGVDSTLKIQPAELGDSAVYLCASSLTGGYGYTFGSGTRLTVV.

The V call is TRBV10-3, the J call TRBJ2-1, with TRBD1 matching over 7 bases. CDR1 and CDR2 (germline): ENHRY, SYGVKD. With V trimmed by 11 bases and J by 3 bases, 10 bases remained unmatched. The CDR3 is made up of 14 amino acids. CDR3 region: CAVHKGASYNEQFF. In nucleotides, the CDR3 is TGTGCCGTACACAAGGGGGCGAGCTACAATGAGCAGTTCTTC.

A remark on this clone: Other DNA sequences in the sample encode the same CDR3. The chain couples TRBV7-9 to TRBJ1-5; the D is unclear. Deletions cut 1 base from V and 5 bases from J, with 6 bases between. This CDR3 spans 13 amino acids. Germline lookup yields CDR1 SEHNR and CDR2 FQNEAQ (reference sequence). CDR3 sequence reads: CASSLGADQPQHF. The CDR3 coding sequence is TGTGCCAGCAGCTTAGGGGCGGATCAGCCCCAGCATTTT.

V gene TRBV30 combines with J gene TRBJ2-5, with 12 nucleotides matching TRBD2. The J call is in doubt because the DNA end fits TRBJ2-7 better. The CDR3 totals 15 residues. From germline, CDR1 is GTSNPN and CDR2 SVGIG (reference sequence). The CDR3 here is CAWSPGGLAGYEQYF. The CDR3 bases are TGTGCCTGGAGTCCAGGAGGACTAGCGGGGTACGAGCAGTACTTC.

The CDR3 DNA sequence: TGTGCCAGCAGTTTACATTCCAGCTCCTACGAGCAGTACTTC. Its translation: CASSLHSSSYEQYF. The chain joins TRBV28 to TRBJ2-7; no firm D call. The length of the CDR3 is 14 residues. Deletions cut 2 bases from V and 0 bases from J, with 8 bases between. Germline V gene data show CDR1 as MDHEN and CDR2 as SYDVKM.

The genes are TRBV2 and TRBJ2-2; 8 bases fit TRBD1. The germline V gene has CDR1 SNHLY and CDR2 FYNNEI. The length of the CDR3 is 15 residues. J was trimmed by 4 bases and V by 6 bases; bases with no gene match: 7. Here the CDR3 DNA reads TGTGCCAGCAGGGACGACAGGGGCGGCACCGGGGAGCTGTTTTTT. Protein: CASRDDRGGTGELFF.

This clone was detected only a few times. The rearrangement uses TRBV30 and TRBJ1-2, with D unclear. CDR1 is GTSNPN and CDR2 is SVGIG in the germline V gene (reference sequence). Trimming took off 3 bases at V and 0 bases at J, with 8 bases between the two ends. There are 13 residues in the CDR3. The CDR3 bases are TGTGCCTGGAGCCGGGTAGCTAACTATGGCTACACCTTC. This codes for CAWSRVANYGYTF. Filled out from reference TRBV30 and TRBJ1-2, the complete variable domain reads SQTIHQWPATLVQPVGSPLSLECTVEGTSNPNLYWYRQAAGRGLQLLFYSVGIGQISSEVPQNLSASRPQDRQFILSSKKLLLSDSGFYLCAWSRVANYGYTFGSGTRLTVV.

This rearrangement joins TRBV4-3 to TRBJ1-3, with D perhaps TRBD1 (5 bases). Germline CDR1 reads LGHNA; CDR2 reads YSLEER. V was trimmed by 0 bases and J by 0 bases, leaving 15 bases between them. The CDR3 runs 18 residues. For the CDR3, the DNA is TGCGCCAGCAGCCAAGAATTCGTATCAGGGAGCTCTGGAAACACCATATATTTT. Translated: CASSQEFVSGSSGNTIYF.